Listed below are T cell receptor beta chains from one sample, sequenced in a study of blood T cells in healthy people across ages. One entry per CDR3 protein, called by TCRdb with MiXCR from the 5' RACE reads. The profile shows 600,000 to 800,000 distinct CDR3 sequences, over 40% of them singletons. The sample consisted of blood. Receptor source: a woman at least 80 years old in good health. Each CDR3 is given with its conserved first and last residue. D genes are given only for firm matches. The listing skips clone size in some rows; elsewhere it reads once, few, many or a size class.

clone_size	j_call	v_call	d_call	cdr3_aa	cdr3_nt
-	TRBJ2-5	TRBV20-1	-	CSAPASAQETQYF	TGCAGTGCTCCCGCTAGCGCCCAAGAGACCCAGTACTTC
once	TRBJ2-1	TRBV3-1	-	CASSQDRGREQFF	TGTGCCAGCAGCCAAGACCGGGGGAGAGAGCAGTTCTTC
few	TRBJ2-3	TRBV30	-	CAWGWGGTDTQYF	TGTGCCTGGGGGTGGGGGGGCACAGATACGCAGTATTTT
-	TRBJ2-2	TRBV20-1	-	CSARNVVANTGELFF	TGCAGTGCTAGAAATGTCGTAGCGAACACCGGGGAGCTGTTTTTT
-	TRBJ2-1	TRBV9	-	CASSVAPTRDNEQFF	TGTGCCAGCAGCGTAGCCCCCACTAGGGACAATGAGCAGTTCTTC
few	TRBJ2-7	TRBV20-1	-	CSGREIRNSYEQYF	TGCAGTGGGAGAGAAATCCGTAACTCCTACGAGCAGTACTTC
-	TRBJ2-1	TRBV27	-	CASSYKGVSVTEQFF	TGTGCCAGCAGCTATAAGGGGGTGTCAGTAACTGAGCAGTTCTTC
many	TRBJ2-1	TRBV3-1	TRBD2	CASSFRLAGYNEQFF	TGTGCCAGCAGCTTCCGACTAGCGGGTTACAATGAGCAGTTCTTC
few	TRBJ2-1	TRBV18	-	CASSPSFSYNEQFF	TGTGCCAGCTCACCCTCCTTCTCCTACAATGAGCAGTTCTTC
few	TRBJ2-3	TRBV7-2	-	CASKPRERTDTQYF	TGTGCCAGCAAACCCAGGGAGAGAACAGATACGCAGTATTTT
-	TRBJ2-1	TRBV7-8	-	CASSTANEQFF	TGTGCCAGCAGCACCGCCAATGAGCAGTTCTTC
-	TRBJ2-7	TRBV6-2/TRBV6-3	TRBD1	CASSLTVTGPYEQYF	TGTGCCAGCAGTTTGACCGTGACAGGGCCCTACGAGCAGTACTTC
-	TRBJ1-5	TRBV3-1	-	CASSQGGVGNQPQHF	TGTGCCAGCAGCCAAGGTGGTGTCGGCAATCAGCCCCAGCATTTT
many	TRBJ2-5	TRBV6-6	-	CASSYVSQETQYF	TGTGCCAGCAGTTACGTTAGTCAAGAGACCCAGTACTTC
many	TRBJ1-2	TRBV4-2	-	CASSQGGSGYTF	TGTGCCAGCAGCCAAGGAGGAAGCGGCTACACCTTC
many	TRBJ2-1	TRBV3-1	-	CASSRDFDNEQFF	TGTGCCAGCAGCCGGGACTTCGACAATGAGCAGTTCTTC
-	TRBJ2-3	TRBV27	-	CASSFTVRSTDTQYF	TGTGCCAGCAGTTTCACGGTACGTAGCACAGATACGCAGTATTTT
-	TRBJ2-5	TRBV4-3	TRBD1	CASSQEGTGETQYF	TGCGCTAGCAGCCAAGAAGGGACAGGGGAGACCCAGTACTTC
-	TRBJ1-6	TRBV4-1	TRBD1	CASSQIGQGYSPLHF	TGCGCCAGCAGCCAAATAGGACAGGGGTATTCACCCCTCCACTTT
-	TRBJ1-5	TRBV10-2	-	CASSPGYGQPQHF	TGCGCCAGCAGCCCGGGGTACGGTCAGCCCCAGCATTTT
-	TRBJ2-5	TRBV2	-	CASSDRLRTQYF	TGTGCCAGCAGTGATCGACTAAGGACCCAGTACTTC
many	TRBJ1-6	TRBV15	TRBD1	CATTDWTGYNSPLHF	TGTGCCACCACCGACTGGACAGGGTATAATTCACCCCTCCACTTT
-	TRBJ2-1	TRBV25-1	TRBD2	CATTSGEQFF	TGTGCCACGACTAGCGGTGAGCAGTTCTTC
-	TRBJ2-5	TRBV10-3	TRBD1	CAISRTGQETQYF	TGTGCCATCAGCAGGACAGGCCAAGAGACCCAGTACTTC
many	TRBJ2-4	TRBV27	TRBD2	CASSRRGTSGGPAQNIQYF	TGTGCCAGCAGCCGAAGAGGGACTAGCGGGGGCCCAGCCCAAAACATTCAGTACTTC
-	TRBJ2-7	TRBV6-2/TRBV6-3	TRBD2	CASGLAAYNEQYF	TGTGCCAGCGGACTAGCGGCCTACAATGAGCAGTACTTC
few	TRBJ2-7	TRBV27	-	CASSVVGRSYEQYF	TGTGCCAGCAGTGTCGTTGGTAGATCCTACGAGCAGTACTTC
-	TRBJ2-7	TRBV28	-	CASRGDSSSYNEQYF	TGTGCCAGCAGGGGGGACTCCAGCTCCTACAATGAGCAGTACTTC
-	TRBJ2-5	TRBV6-5	-	CASRGVDTRRGTQYF	TGTGCCAGCAGGGGGGTAGACACGCGGAGAGGGACCCAGTACTTC
few	TRBJ1-2	TRBV5-1	-	CASSAQDRSGYTF	TGCGCCAGCAGCGCACAGGATCGCAGTGGCTACACCTTC
few	TRBJ2-7	TRBV7-3	TRBD2	CASSLLAGGQSTYF	TGTGCCAGCAGCCTACTAGCGGGAGGGCAAAGCACGTACTTC
once	TRBJ1-1	TRBV10-2	-	CASSLDRKNTEAFF	TGCGCCAGCAGCCTGGACAGAAAGAACACTGAAGCTTTCTTT
many	TRBJ2-3	TRBV20-1	TRBD1	CSARDPKDRVADTQYF	TGCAGTGCTAGAGATCCAAAGGACAGGGTTGCTGATACGCAGTATTTT
once	TRBJ2-1	TRBV12-3/TRBV12-4	TRBD2	CASSLRTSFYNEQFF	TGTGCCAGCAGTTTAAGGACTAGCTTCTACAATGAGCAGTTCTTC
few	TRBJ2-1	TRBV12-3/TRBV12-4	-	CASLDGSSYNEQFF	TGTGCCAGCTTGGACGGAAGCTCCTACAATGAGCAGTTCTTC
-	TRBJ2-7	TRBV5-1	TRBD1	CASSSSRDRATEQYF	TGCGCCAGCAGTTCCAGCCGGGACAGGGCGACCGAGCAGTACTTC
-	TRBJ1-1	TRBV7-6	-	CASSSTPTREAFF	TGTGCCAGCAGCTCTACACCCACCAGGGAAGCTTTCTTT
many	TRBJ1-2	TRBV5-6	-	CASSSGGSNYGYTF	TGTGCCAGCAGCTCTGGGGGGTCTAACTATGGCTACACCTTC
many	TRBJ2-7	TRBV10-3	-	CAISPIGSVSYEQYF	TGTGCCATCAGCCCGATAGGATCCGTATCCTACGAGCAGTACTTC
-	TRBJ2-3	TRBV12-3/TRBV12-4	-	CASSLRAYTQYF	TGTGCCAGCAGTTTAAGAGCTTATACGCAGTATTTT
few	TRBJ1-1	TRBV11-2	-	CASTPFGQLREAFF	TGTGCCAGCACCCCATTCGGACAGCTCAGGGAAGCTTTCTTT
-	TRBJ2-1	TRBV2	-	CASSEMRAKSQFF	TGTGCCAGCAGTGAAATGAGGGCTAAATCTCAGTTCTTC
few	TRBJ2-2	TRBV5-5	-	CASSPPPQGPGELFF	TGTGCCAGCAGTCCACCACCACAGGGTCCCGGGGAGCTGTTTTTT
-	TRBJ1-2	TRBV6-1	TRBD1	CASSDGDRRGYTF	TGTGCCAGCAGTGATGGGGACAGACGGGGCTACACCTTC
-	TRBJ2-1	TRBV5-1	TRBD2	CASSSGTSGGWNEQFF	TGCGCCAGCAGCTCTGGGACTAGCGGGGGTTGGAATGAGCAGTTCTTC
-	TRBJ1-5	TRBV12-3/TRBV12-4	-	CASSPKGGVYQPQHF	TGTGCCAGCAGCCCTAAGGGGGGCGTATATCAGCCCCAGCATTTT
-	TRBJ2-7	TRBV20-1	TRBD2	CSARVRTSGGAWNEQYF	TGCAGTGCTAGGGTACGGACTAGCGGGGGGGCCTGGAATGAGCAGTACTTC
-	TRBJ1-2	TRBV20-1	TRBD1	CSGTGESGYTF	TGCAGTGGCACAGGGGAGAGCGGCTACACCTTC
many	TRBJ2-5	TRBV20-1	-	CSARQGQETQYF	TGCAGTGCTAGGCAGGGTCAGGAGACCCAGTACTTC
-	TRBJ2-1	TRBV12-3/TRBV12-4	TRBD1	CASSLTAGQVNEQFF	TGTGCCAGCAGTTTAACGGCGGGACAGGTAAATGAGCAGTTCTTC